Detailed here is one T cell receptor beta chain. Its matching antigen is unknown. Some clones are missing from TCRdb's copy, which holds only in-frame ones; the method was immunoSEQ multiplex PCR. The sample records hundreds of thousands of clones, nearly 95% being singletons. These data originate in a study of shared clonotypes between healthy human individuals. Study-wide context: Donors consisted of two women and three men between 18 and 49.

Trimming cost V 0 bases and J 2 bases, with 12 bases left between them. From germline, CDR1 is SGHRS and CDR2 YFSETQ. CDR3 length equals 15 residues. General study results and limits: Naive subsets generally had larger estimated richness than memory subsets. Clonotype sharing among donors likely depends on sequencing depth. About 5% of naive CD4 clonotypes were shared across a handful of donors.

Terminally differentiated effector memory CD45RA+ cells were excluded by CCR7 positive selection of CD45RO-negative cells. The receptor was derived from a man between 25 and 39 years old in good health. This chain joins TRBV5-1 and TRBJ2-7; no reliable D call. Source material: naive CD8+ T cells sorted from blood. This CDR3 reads CASSLGMDGPYEQYF. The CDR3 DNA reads TGCGCCAGCAGCTTGGGGATGGACGGACCCTACGAGCAGTACTTC. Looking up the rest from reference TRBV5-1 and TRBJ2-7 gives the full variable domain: KAGVTQTPRYLIKTRGQQVTLSCSPISGHRSVSWYQQTPGQGLQFLFEYFSETQRNKGNFPGRFSGRQFSNSRSEMNVSTLELGDSALYLCASSLGMDGPYEQYFGPGTRLTVT.